These 2 T cell receptor beta chains share one sample of origin, sequenced in a study of T-cell memory formation after mild COVID-19. From the 5' RACE reads, TCRdb called clonotypes with MiXCR, one entry per CDR3 protein. The sample yields about 560,000 distinct CDR3 sequences, roughly 22% seen once. The sequenced sample consisted of PBMCs or a T cell subset sorted from them (not recorded which). The receptors derive from an adult woman who had mild COVID-19 (a few samples of this study predate the infection). Cell type and time point are not known.

This clonotype has only a few counts. The rearrangement uses TRBV10-3 and TRBJ2-1; D perhaps matches TRBD1 (5 bases). V was trimmed by 5 bases and J by 9 bases, leaving 8 bases between them. Germline V gene data show CDR1 as ENHRY and CDR2 as SYGVKD. This CDR3 contains 11 residues. The CDR3 sequence is CAISRGSEQFF. The CDR3 region has the DNA TGTGCCATCAGTAGGGGCAGTGAGCAGTTCTTC.

This chain links TRBV20-1 with TRBJ1-2, with 7 positions matching TRBD1. The junction had 12 bases not matched to a gene; V was cut back by 6 bases and J by 2 bases. From germline, CDR1 is DFQATT and CDR2 SNEGSKA (reference sequence). The CDR3 totals 15 residues. The CDR3 nucleotides read TGCAGTGCCCTCAATCGGGACAGCGTAAACTATGGCTACACCTTC. Amino acids: CSALNRDSVNYGYTF.